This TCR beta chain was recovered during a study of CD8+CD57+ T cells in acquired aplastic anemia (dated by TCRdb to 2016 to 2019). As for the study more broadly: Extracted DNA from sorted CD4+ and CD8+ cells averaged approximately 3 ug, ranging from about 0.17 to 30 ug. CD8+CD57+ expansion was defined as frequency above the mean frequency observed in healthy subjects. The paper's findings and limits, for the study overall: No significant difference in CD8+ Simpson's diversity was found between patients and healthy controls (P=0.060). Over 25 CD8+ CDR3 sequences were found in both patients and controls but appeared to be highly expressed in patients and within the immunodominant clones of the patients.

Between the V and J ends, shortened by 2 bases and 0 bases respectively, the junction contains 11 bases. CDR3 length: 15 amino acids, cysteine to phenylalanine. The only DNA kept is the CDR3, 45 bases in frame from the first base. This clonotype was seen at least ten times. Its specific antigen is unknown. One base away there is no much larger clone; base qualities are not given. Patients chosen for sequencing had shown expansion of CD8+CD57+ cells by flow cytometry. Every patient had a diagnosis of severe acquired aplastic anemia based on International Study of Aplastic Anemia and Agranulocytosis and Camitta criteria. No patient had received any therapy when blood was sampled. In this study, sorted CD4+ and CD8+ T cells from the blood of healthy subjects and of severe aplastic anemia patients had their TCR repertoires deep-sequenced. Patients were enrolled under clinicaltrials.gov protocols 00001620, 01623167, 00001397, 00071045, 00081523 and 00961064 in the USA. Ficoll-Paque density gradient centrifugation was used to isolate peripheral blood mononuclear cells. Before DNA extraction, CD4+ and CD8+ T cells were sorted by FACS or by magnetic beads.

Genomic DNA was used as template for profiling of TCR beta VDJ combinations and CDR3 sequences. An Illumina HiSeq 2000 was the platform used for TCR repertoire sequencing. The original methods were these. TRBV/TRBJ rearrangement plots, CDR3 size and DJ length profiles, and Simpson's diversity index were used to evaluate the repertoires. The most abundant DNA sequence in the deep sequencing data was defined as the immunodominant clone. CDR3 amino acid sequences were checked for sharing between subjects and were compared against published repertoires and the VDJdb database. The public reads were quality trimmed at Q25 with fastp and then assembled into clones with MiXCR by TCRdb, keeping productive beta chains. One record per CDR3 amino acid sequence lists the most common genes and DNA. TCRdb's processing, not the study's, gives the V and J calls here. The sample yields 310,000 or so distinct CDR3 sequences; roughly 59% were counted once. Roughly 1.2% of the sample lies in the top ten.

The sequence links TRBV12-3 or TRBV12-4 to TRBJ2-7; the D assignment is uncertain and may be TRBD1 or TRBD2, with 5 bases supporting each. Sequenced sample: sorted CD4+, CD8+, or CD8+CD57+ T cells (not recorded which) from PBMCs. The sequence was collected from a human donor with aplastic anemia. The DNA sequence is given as TGTGCCAGCAGTTTAAGAGAGGGGACCTCCTACGAGCAGTACTTC. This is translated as CASSLREGTSYEQYF.